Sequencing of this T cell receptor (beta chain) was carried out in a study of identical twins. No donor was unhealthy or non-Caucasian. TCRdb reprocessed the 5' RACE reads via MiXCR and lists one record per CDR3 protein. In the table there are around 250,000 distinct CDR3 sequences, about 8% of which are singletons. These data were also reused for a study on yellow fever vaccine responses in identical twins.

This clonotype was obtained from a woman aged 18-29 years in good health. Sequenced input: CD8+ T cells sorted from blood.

The DNA of the CDR3 is TGCAGTGCCCCCCCCTATACTAGGGATGAGCAGTTCTTC. The encoded protein is CSAPPYTRDEQFF. This chain links TRBV20-1 with TRBJ2-1, with D possibly TRBD2 on 5 matching bases. The CDR3 sequence is 13 residues long. Deletions cut 6 bases from V and 8 bases from J, with 17 bases between. In germline, CDR1 is DFQATT, CDR2 SNEGSKA (reference sequence).